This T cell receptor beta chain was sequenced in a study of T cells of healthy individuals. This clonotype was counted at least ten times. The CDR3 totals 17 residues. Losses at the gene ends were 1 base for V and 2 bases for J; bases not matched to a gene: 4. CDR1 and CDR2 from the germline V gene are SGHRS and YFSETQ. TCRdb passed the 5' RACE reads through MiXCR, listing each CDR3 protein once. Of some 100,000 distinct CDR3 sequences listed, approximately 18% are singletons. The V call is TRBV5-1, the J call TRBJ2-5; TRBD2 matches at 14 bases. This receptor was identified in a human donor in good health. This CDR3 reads CASSLWTSGGQQETQYF. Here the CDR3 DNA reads TGCGCCAGCAGCTTGTGGACTAGCGGGGGGCAACAAGAGACCCAGTACTTC.